Listed here are 5 T cell receptor beta chains from one sample, sequenced in a study of T cell responses to AZD1222 COVID-19 vaccine. Some clones are missing from TCRdb's copy, which holds only in-frame ones; the method was immunoSEQ multiplex PCR. Of about 110,000 clones listed, 90% to 95% were seen once; the top ten hold under 2.5%. The starting material was peripheral blood, obtained on day 0 of AZD1222 vaccination. The receptors derive from an adult in good health.

The V and J genes are TRBV18 and TRBJ1-2; no clear D. V dropped 3 bases and J dropped 0 bases, with 14 bases sitting between them. Looked up from germline, CDR1 is KGHSH and CDR2 is LQKENI. The CDR3 has 16 amino acids. The CDR3 spells CASSPTTLGSNYGYTF. In DNA, the CDR3 is TGTGCCAGCTCACCTACTACTTTAGGCTCTAACTATGGCTACACCTTC. Supplemented by reference TRBV18 and TRBJ1-2, the full variable domain reads NAGVMQNPRHLVRRRGQEARLRCSPMKGHSHVYWYRQLPEEGLKFMVYLQKENIIDESGMPKERFSAEFPKEGPSILRIQQVVRGDSAAYFCASSPTTLGSNYGYTFGSGTRLTVV.

This clone was observed once. V is TRBV3-1 (or the pseudogene TRBV3-2) and J is TRBJ2-7, with 7 positions matching TRBD2. V lost 0 bases to trimming and J lost 3 bases; unmatched junction nucleotides: 8. CDR1 is LGHDT, CDR2 YNNKEL, per germline (reference sequence). The CDR3 covers 16 residues. CDR3 sequence reads: CASSQDGRGAYYEQYF. In DNA, the CDR3 is TGTGCCAGCAGCCAAGATGGGAGGGGCGCGTACTACGAGCAGTACTTC.

The chain joins TRBV5-1 to TRBJ1-3; no clear D gene. CDR3 length: 13 residues. The V gene lost 0 bases and the J gene lost 4 bases, with 5 bases spanning the gap. CDR1 SGHRS and CDR2 YFSETQ come from the germline V gene. CDR3 nucleotides: TGCGCCAGCAGCTTGGGGTTGGGAAACACCATATATTTT. Encoded protein: CASSLGLGNTIYF.

In this sample, this clone turned up a few times. A junction end diverges from the germline sequence, so it may reflect a read error. The genes are TRBV11-2 and TRBJ2-7, with D possibly TRBD2 on 5 matching bases. Per the germline V gene, CDR1 is SGHAT and CDR2 is FQNNGV. The length of the CDR3 is 15 residues. The CDR3 here is CASRLGLGEPYEQYF. The CDR3 DNA reads TGTGCCAGCAGGTTAGGATTGGGAGAACCGTACGAGCAGTACTTC.

A single count supports this clone. The gene calls are TRBV4-3 and TRBJ2-2; maybe TRBD1 (5 bases). Germline assignment: CDR1 LGHNA and CDR2 YSLEER. The CDR3 totals 16 residues. Trimming shortened V by 2 bases and J by 1 base, and 11 bases separated the two germline ends. This CDR3 reads CASSQPLGQNTGELFF. The CDR3 region has the DNA TGCGCCAGCAGCCAACCTCTTGGACAGAACACCGGGGAGCTGTTTTTT.